What follows are 3 T cell receptor beta chains derived from one specimen sequenced in a study of PD-1 blockade in classical Hodgkin lymphoma. Profiling relied on immunoSEQ multiplex PCR, and the TCRdb table lists in-frame clones only, not all of them. The table records roughly 150,000 clones, 78% of them present only once. Each patient relapsed following autologous stem cell transplantation, and prior brentuximab vedotin exposure differed. The sequencing used peripheral blood mononuclear cells (PBMCs), collected before the second cycle of nivolumab. These receptor sequences come from a human donor with classical Hodgkin lymphoma.

V is TRBV5-8 and J is TRBJ2-3, with 12 bases aligning to TRBD2. The V gene's germline CDR1 is SGHTS and CDR2 YDEGEE. This CDR3 spans 16 amino acids. After removal of 2 bases from V and 2 bases from J, the junction contained 3 bases not matched to a gene. The CDR3 sequence is CASSLGLAGTTDTQYF. The CDR3, as DNA: TGTGCCAGCAGCTTAGGACTAGCGGGGACCACAGATACGCAGTATTTT.

The chain combines TRBV28 with TRBJ1-2; no definite D call. Germline V gene sequence: CDR1 MDHEN, CDR2 SYDVKM. V gave up 1 base and J gave up 7 bases, with 19 bases separating them. This CDR3 spans 16 amino acids. CDR3 protein: CASSLFPSGKRGGYTF. The CDR3 DNA reads as TGTGCCAGCAGTTTATTCCCCTCCGGCAAGCGTGGTGGCTACACCTTC.

The genes are TRBV29-1 and TRBJ2-1, with 9 nucleotides matching TRBD1. This CDR3 region has 15 residues. The V segment lost 1 base and the J segment 3 bases; nucleotides outside the gene matches: 4. The germline V gene has CDR1 SQVTM and CDR2 ANQGSEA. The CDR3 nucleotides read TGCAGCGTTGAAGCATCGGACAGGGGCTACAATGAGCAGTTCTTC. Its protein product is CSVEASDRGYNEQFF.